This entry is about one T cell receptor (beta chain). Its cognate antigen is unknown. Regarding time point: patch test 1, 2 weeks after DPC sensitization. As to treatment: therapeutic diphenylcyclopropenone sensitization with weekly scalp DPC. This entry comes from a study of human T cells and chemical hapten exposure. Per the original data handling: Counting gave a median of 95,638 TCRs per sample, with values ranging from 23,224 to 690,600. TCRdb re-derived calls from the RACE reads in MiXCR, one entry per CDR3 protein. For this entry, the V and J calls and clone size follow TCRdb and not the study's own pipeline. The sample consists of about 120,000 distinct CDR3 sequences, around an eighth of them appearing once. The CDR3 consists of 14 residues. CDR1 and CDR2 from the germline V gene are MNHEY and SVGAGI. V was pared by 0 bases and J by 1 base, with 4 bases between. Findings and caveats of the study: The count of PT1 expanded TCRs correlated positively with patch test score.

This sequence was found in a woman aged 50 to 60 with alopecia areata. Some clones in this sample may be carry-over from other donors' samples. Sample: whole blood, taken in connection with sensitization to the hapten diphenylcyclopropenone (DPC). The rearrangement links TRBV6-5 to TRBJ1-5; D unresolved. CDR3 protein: CASSYSNSNQPQHF. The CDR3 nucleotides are TGTGCCAGCAGTTACTCGAACAGCAATCAGCCCCAGCATTTT.